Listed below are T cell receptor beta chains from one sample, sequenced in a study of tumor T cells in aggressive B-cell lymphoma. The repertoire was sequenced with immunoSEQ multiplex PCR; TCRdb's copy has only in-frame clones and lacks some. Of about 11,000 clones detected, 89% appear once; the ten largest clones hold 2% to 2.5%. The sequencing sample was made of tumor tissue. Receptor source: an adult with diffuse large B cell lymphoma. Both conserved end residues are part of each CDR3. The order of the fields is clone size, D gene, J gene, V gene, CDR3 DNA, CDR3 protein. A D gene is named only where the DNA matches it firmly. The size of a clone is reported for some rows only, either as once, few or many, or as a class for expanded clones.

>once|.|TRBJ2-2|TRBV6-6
TGTGCCAGCCGGGAACGAGCTTTAACCGGGGAGCTGTTTTTT
CASRERALTGELFF
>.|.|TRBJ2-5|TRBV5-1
TGCGCCAGCAGCATGACACTTCAAGAGACCCAGTACTTC
CASSMTLQETQYF
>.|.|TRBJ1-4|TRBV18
TGTGCCAGCTCACCAAGAGGGACTAATGAAAAACTGTTTTTT
CASSPRGTNEKLFF
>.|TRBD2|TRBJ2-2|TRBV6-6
TGTGCCAGCAGACGGACTAGTGGGATAAGCACCGGGGAGCTGTTTTTT
CASRRTSGISTGELFF
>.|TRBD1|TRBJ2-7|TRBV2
TGTGCCAGCAGTCGGACAGGGATGGGGGAGCAGTACTTC
CASSRTGMGEQYF
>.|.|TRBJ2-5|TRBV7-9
TGTGCCAGCAGCCAGGGCGTTTATGGGACCCAGTACTTC
CASSQGVYGTQYF
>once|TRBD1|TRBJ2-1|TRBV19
TGTGCCAGTAAGGACCCGGGACAGGGAACGTTCGAGCAGTTCTTC
CASKDPGQGTFEQFF
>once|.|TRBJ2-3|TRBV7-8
TGTGCCAGCCAACAGAGTGATACGCAGTATTTT
CASQQSDTQYF
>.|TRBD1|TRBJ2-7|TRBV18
TGTGCCAGCTCGGACAGGGTGGGGGAGCAGTACTTC
CASSDRVGEQYF
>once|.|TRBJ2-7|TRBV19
TGTGCCAGTAGTGAGAGGTGGGGGCGCAACCTCGAGCAGTACTTC
CASSERWGRNLEQYF
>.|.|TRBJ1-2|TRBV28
TGTGCCAGCAGTCTCGCGGCCGTCTATGGCTACACCTTC
CASSLAAVYGYTF
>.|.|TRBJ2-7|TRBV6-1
TGTGCCAGCAGTGAGCTGGCCAGGGCCCACGAGCAGTACTTC
CASSELARAHEQYF
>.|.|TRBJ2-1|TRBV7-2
TGTGCCAGCAGCTTAGGGTTTGGGGTAGAGGGTGAGCAGTTCTTC
CASSLGFGVEGEQFF
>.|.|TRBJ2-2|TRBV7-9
TGTGCCAGCAGCTCCCGACAGGGGGAGCTGTTTTTT
CASSSRQGELFF
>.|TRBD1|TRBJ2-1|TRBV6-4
TGTGCCAGCAGTGACTCCCCGGGACAGGCTATCAATGAGCAGTTCTTC
CASSDSPGQAINEQFF
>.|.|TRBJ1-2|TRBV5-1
TGCGCCAGCAGCTCCCGGGACACCGGTAACTATGGCTACACCTTC
CASSSRDTGNYGYTF
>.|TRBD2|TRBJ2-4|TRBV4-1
TGCGCCAGCAGCCAACCTCTTTCCTCTCCGGGACTAGTCTTCTTGGCCAAAAACATTCAGTACTTC
CASSQPLSSPGLVFLAKNIQYF
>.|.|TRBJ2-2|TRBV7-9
TGTGCCAGCAGCCAACGAGCAGGGCACACCGGGGAGCTGTTTTTT
CASSQRAGHTGELFF
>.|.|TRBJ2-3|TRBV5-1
TGCGCCAGCAGCTTGGTTCCGGGGATGGCAGATACGCAGTATTTT
CASSLVPGMADTQYF
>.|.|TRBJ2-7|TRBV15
TGTGCCACCAGCCCAGGGGCAGACAGACCCTACGAGCAGTACTTC
CATSPGADRPYEQYF
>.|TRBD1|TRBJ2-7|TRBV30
TGTGCCTGGAGCAGGGGGACGAGGTACGAGCAGTACTTC
CAWSRGTRYEQYF
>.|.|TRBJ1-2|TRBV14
TGTGCCAGCAGCCCGTCCCGGGGGTATGGCTACACCTTC
CASSPSRGYGYTF
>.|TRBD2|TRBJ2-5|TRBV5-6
TGTGCCAGCAGCCAAAGGACTAGCAGGGAGACCCAGTACTTC
CASSQRTSRETQYF
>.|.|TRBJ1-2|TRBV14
TGTGCCAGCAGCCAAGGGGAGCGGGTACGAGGCTACACCTTC
CASSQGERVRGYTF
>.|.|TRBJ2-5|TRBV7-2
TGTGCCAGCAGCGAGTACCAAGAGACCCAGTACTTC
CASSEYQETQYF
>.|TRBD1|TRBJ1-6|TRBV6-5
TGTGCCAGCAGTACGGACAGGGCTAATTCACCCCTCCACTTT
CASSTDRANSPLHF
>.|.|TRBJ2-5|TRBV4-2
TGTGCCAGCAGCGCAGGGGTGCTAGAGACCCAGTACTTC
CASSAGVLETQYF
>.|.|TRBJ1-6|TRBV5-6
TGTGCCAGCAGCTTGGATCTGGGGAGGAATTCACCCCTCCACTTT
CASSLDLGRNSPLHF
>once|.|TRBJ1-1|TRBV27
TGTGCCAGCAGTTTTAACGGCGGTGAAGCTTTCTTT
CASSFNGGEAFF
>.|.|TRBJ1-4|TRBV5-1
TGCGCCAGCAGCCGGGAAGGGACTTCGGGGGGAAAACTGTTTTTT
CASSREGTSGGKLFF
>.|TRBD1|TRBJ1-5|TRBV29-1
TGCAGCGTCAAAACAGGGGGCAATCAGCCCCAGCATTTT
CSVKTGGNQPQHF
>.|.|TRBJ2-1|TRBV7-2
TGTGCCAGCAGCTCTTCTACTACCTACAATGAGCAGTTCTTC
CASSSSTTYNEQFF
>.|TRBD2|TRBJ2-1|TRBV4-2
TGTGCCAGCAGCCAAGTCATCACACTAGCGGGAGGGTTGACCTACAATGAGCAGTTCTTC
CASSQVITLAGGLTYNEQFF
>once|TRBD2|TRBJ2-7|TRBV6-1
TGTGCCAGCAGTGAGATAGCGGGAGGGTTAGAGCAGTACTTC
CASSEIAGGLEQYF
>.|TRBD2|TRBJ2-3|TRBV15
TGTGCCACCAGCAGAGGTCGGGAGGGCCAACTAAATACGCAGTATTTT
CATSRGREGQLNTQYF
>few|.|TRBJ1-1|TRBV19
TGTGCCAGTACCATCGGGGTCGAAGCTTTCTTT
CASTIGVEAFF
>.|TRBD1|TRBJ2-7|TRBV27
TGTGCCAGCAGTTTATCTGGCAGGGGGTACGAGCAGTACTTC
CASSLSGRGYEQYF
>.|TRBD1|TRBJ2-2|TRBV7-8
TGTGCCAGCAGAGGACAGGGGAACACCGGGGAGCTGTTTTTT
CASRGQGNTGELFF
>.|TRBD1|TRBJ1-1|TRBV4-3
TGCGCCAGCAGCCAAGCGATCCCGGGACAGGTGAACACTGAAGCTTTCTTT
CASSQAIPGQVNTEAFF
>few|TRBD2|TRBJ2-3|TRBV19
TGTGCCAGTACCCCGACTAGCACTTATACGCAGTATTTT
CASTPTSTYTQYF
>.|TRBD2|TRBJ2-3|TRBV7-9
TGTGCCAGCAGCTGGACTAGCGGCACAGATACGCAGTATTTT
CASSWTSGTDTQYF
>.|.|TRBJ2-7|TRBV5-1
TGCGCCTGCAGCAATGGGGCGTCCTACGAGCAGTACTTC
CACSNGASYEQYF
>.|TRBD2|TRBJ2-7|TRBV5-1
TGCGCCAGCAGCTTGGAACCTAGCGGGATCTTCGAGCAGTACTTC
CASSLEPSGIFEQYF
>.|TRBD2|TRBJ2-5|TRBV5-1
TGCGCCAGCAGCTTGTGGCTAGCGGATTCGACCCAGTACTTC
CASSLWLADSTQYF
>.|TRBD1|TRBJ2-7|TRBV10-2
TGCGCCAGCAGTGACCCAGGGGGTTTCGAGCAGTACTTC
CASSDPGGFEQYF
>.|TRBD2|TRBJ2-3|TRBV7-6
TGTGCCAGCAGCCCCAGGACGGGAGGGCCCGGGGATACGCAGTATTTT
CASSPRTGGPGDTQYF
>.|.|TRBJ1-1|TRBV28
TGTGCCAGCAACTGGGGGGTTTTAAACACTGAAGCTTTCTTT
CASNWGVLNTEAFF
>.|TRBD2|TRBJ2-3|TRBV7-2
TGTGCCAGCAGCTCCGCTAGCGGAGGCACAGATACGCAGTATTTT
CASSSASGGTDTQYF
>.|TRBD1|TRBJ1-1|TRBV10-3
TGTGCCATCAGCCGGACAGGGATGAACACTGAAGCTTTCTTT
CAISRTGMNTEAFF
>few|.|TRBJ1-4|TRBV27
TGTGCCAGCAGTTCGGGACTCAGCACTGAAAAACTGTTTTTT
CASSSGLSTEKLFF
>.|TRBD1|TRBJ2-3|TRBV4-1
TGCGCCAGCAGCCTTTCCGGACAGGGGGGCCCAGATACGCAGTATTTT
CASSLSGQGGPDTQYF
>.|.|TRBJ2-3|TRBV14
TGTGCCAGCAGCCAACTCGATACGCAGTATTTT
CASSQLDTQYF